A selection of T cell receptor beta chains follows, all from one sample in a study of shared clonotypes between healthy human individuals. Clones were sequenced by immunoSEQ multiplex PCR, and TCRdb holds only the in-frame ones, with some missing. Here the sample spans approximately 2,200,000 clones, more than 85% being singletons. Sequencing used naive CD8+ T cells from PBMCs. The receptor source for this set is a man aged 18 to 29 in good health. Some clones in this sample may be carry-over from other donors' samples. The CDR3 runs from the conserved cysteine through the conserved F or W. The order of the fields is D gene, J gene, clone size, V gene, CDR3 DNA, CDR3 protein. A D gene is named only where the DNA matches it firmly. Rows may omit the clone size; those that give it use once, few, many or a size class.

- | TRBJ1-1 | - | TRBV29-1 | TGCAGCGTTTGGTCACCTGAAGCTTTCTTT | CSVWSPEAFF
- | TRBJ1-2 | once | TRBV19 | TGTGCCAGTAGTCACACGGACACCGCCTATAACTATGGCTACACCTTC | CASSHTDTAYNYGYTF
- | TRBJ2-7 | - | TRBV19 | TGTGCCAGTAGTATAGGAGGAGGTAACGAGCAGTACTTC | CASSIGGGNEQYF
TRBD2 | TRBJ2-1 | - | TRBV19 | TGTGCCAGTAGTACCCTCTCTAGCGGGCGGGCCAATGAGCAGTTCTTC | CASSTLSSGRANEQFF
- | TRBJ2-5 | - | TRBV7-9 | TGTGCCAGCAGCTCCCCAGTCACGGTCCAAGAGACCCAGTACTTC | CASSSPVTVQETQYF
- | TRBJ2-1 | - | TRBV28 | TGTGCCAGCTTCGTTCGGGGGTACAATGAGCAGTTCTTC | CASFVRGYNEQFF
- | TRBJ1-5 | - | TRBV2 | TGTGCCAGCAGAGGGGAGGCGGCCGGGCCCCAGCATTTT | CASRGEAAGPQHF
- | TRBJ1-2 | - | TRBV2 | TGTGCCAGCAGTGAAAGGGAGATGACCTATGGCTACACCTTC | CASSEREMTYGYTF
- | TRBJ2-5 | - | TRBV4-1 | TGCGCCAGCAGCCAAGAGGAGGTCGCTAAAGAGACCCAGTACTTC | CASSQEEVAKETQYF
TRBD1 | TRBJ2-7 | - | TRBV7-9 | TGTGCCAGCAGCTTAGCGCACGGGACAGACCCCTACGAGCAGTACTTC | CASSLAHGTDPYEQYF
- | TRBJ2-7 | - | TRBV19 | TGTGCCAGTAGTATCGGGCGGGATTTCTCCTACGAGCAGTACTTC | CASSIGRDFSYEQYF
- | TRBJ1-2 | - | TRBV11-2 | TGTGCCAGCAGTTCGAAGGGTCCCGCTAACTATGGCTACACCTTC | CASSSKGPANYGYTF
TRBD2 | TRBJ2-3 | - | TRBV11-3 | TGTGCCAGCAGTGTTAGCGGGAGATACACTAGCACAGATACGCAGTATTTT | CASSVSGRYTSTDTQYF
- | TRBJ2-5 | - | TRBV28 | TGTGCCAGCAGTTTAGTGAGAGGGGCTCAAGAGACCCAGTACTTC | CASSLVRGAQETQYF
- | TRBJ2-2 | once | TRBV7-9 | TGTGCCAGCAGCTGGAGGGACACCGGGGAGCTGTTTTTT | CASSWRDTGELFF
TRBD1 | TRBJ2-3 | - | TRBV14 | TGTGCCAGCAGCCCCGGGACAGGGGGCTGGGCAGATACGCAGTATTTT | CASSPGTGGWADTQYF
TRBD2 | TRBJ2-7 | - | TRBV27 | TGTGCCAGCAGTCCCACTAGCGGGAGCCACGACGAGCAGTACTTC | CASSPTSGSHDEQYF
TRBD2 | TRBJ2-2 | once | TRBV6-5 | TGTGCCAGCAGTTACCGCCGGGAGGGCACCGGGGAGCTGTTTTTT | CASSYRREGTGELFF
- | TRBJ2-7 | - | TRBV28 | TGTGCCAGCATCGACCGGGGTAGGGCCAGTGAGCAGTACTTC | CASIDRGRASEQYF
- | TRBJ1-1 | - | TRBV30 | TGTGCCTGGAGTGTTTGGAGGAACACTGAAGCTTTCTTT | CAWSVWRNTEAFF
- | TRBJ2-5 | - | TRBV2 | TGTGCCAGCAGAATATATCAAGAGACCCAGTACTTC | CASRIYQETQYF
- | TRBJ2-7 | - | TRBV11-2 | TGTGCCAGCAGCTTATCACGGGGCCTAAACTACGAGCAGTACTTC | CASSLSRGLNYEQYF
- | TRBJ1-3 | few | TRBV5-1 | TGCGCCAGCAGCTCCAGGGCTGGAAACACCATATATTTT | CASSSRAGNTIYF
- | TRBJ1-1 | - | TRBV5-5 | TGTGCCAGCAGCCCGGGACGTATGAACACTGAAGCTTTCTTT | CASSPGRMNTEAFF
- | TRBJ1-5 | - | TRBV19 | TGTGCCAGTAGTGCAACCATTAATCAGCCCCAGCATTTT | CASSATINQPQHF
- | TRBJ1-1 | - | TRBV7-9 | TGTGCCAGCAGCCCCGCCCCAACAGCAACCACTGAAGCTTTCTTT | CASSPAPTATTEAFF
- | TRBJ1-4 | - | TRBV28 | TGTGCCAGCAGTCTCGCGGGGACAACTAATGAAAAACTGTTTTTT | CASSLAGTTNEKLFF
- | TRBJ2-3 | - | TRBV13 | TGTGCCAGCAGCTTAGACACAGGGACAGATACGCAGTATTTT | CASSLDTGTDTQYF
TRBD1 | TRBJ2-3 | - | TRBV7-9 | TGTGCCAGCAGCTCCCGGGGACAGGACACAGATACGCAGTATTTT | CASSSRGQDTDTQYF
TRBD2 | TRBJ2-1 | - | TRBV29-1 | TGCAGCGTACGGGACTATTCCTCCAATGAGCAGTTCTTC | CSVRDYSSNEQFF
TRBD1 | TRBJ2-5 | - | TRBV6-5 | TGTGCCAGCAGTTACAGGGACAGGTATTCAGAGACCCAGTACTTC | CASSYRDRYSETQYF
- | TRBJ2-1 | - | TRBV27 | TGTGCCAGCAGTCCCCGGAGCTCCTACAATGAGCAGTTCTTC | CASSPRSSYNEQFF
- | TRBJ2-7 | - | TRBV27 | TGTGCCACCAAAAGCGGGACAAGCTCCTACGAGCAGTACTTC | CATKSGTSSYEQYF
TRBD2 | TRBJ2-3 | once | TRBV7-6 | TGTGCCAGCAGCACTTGGACTAGCGGGAGAGAGTATACGCAGTATTTT | CASSTWTSGREYTQYF
TRBD2 | TRBJ2-7 | - | TRBV7-6 | TGTGCCAGCAGCTGGGAGGGGGGAGATCTAGCGGGAGGGACCTACGAGCAGTACTTC | CASSWEGGDLAGGTYEQYF
- | TRBJ2-7 | - | TRBV2 | TGTGCCAGCAACGGTTTCCCCTTAGGGCCCTCCTACGAGCAGTACTTC | CASNGFPLGPSYEQYF
- | TRBJ2-5 | - | TRBV19 | TGTGCCAGCTCCGGGACACAAGAGACCCAGTACTTC | CASSGTQETQYF